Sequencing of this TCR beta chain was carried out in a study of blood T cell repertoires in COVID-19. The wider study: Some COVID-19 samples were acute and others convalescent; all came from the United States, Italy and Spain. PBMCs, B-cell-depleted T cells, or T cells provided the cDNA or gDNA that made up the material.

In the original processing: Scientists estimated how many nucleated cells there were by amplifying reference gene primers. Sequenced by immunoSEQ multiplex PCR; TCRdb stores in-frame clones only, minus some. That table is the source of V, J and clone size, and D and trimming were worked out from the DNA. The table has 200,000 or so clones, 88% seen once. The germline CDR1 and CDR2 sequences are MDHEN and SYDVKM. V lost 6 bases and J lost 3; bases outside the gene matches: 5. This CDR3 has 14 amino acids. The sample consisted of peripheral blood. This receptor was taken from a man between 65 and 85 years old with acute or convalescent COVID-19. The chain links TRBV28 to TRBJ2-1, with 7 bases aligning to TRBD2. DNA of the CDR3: TGTGCCAGCAGGGCGGGAGCCGGCTACAATGAGCAGTTCTTC. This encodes CASRAGAGYNEQFF. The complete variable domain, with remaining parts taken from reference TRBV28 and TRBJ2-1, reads DVKVTQSSRYLVKRTGEKVFLECVQDMDHENMFWYRQDPGLGLRLIYFSYDVKMKEKGDIPEGYSVSREKKERFSLILESASTNQTSMYLCASRAGAGYNEQFFGPGTRLTVL.